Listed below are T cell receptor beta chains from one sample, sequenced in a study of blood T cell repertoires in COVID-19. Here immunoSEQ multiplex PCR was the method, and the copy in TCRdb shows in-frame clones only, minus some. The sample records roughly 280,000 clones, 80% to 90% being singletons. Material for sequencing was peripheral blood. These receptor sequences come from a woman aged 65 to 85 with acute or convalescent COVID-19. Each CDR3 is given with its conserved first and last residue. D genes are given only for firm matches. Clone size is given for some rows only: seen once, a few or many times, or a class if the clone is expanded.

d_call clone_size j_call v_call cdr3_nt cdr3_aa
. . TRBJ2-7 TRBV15 TGTGCCACCAGCGGGACTCTGGGGAAATCCTACGAGCAGTACTTC CATSGTLGKSYEQYF
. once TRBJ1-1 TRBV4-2 TGTGCCAGCAGCCAACCGGGGGGCACTGAAGCTTTCTTT CASSQPGGTEAFF
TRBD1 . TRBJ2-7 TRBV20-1 TGCAGTGCCGCGACAGGGTACGAGCAGTACTTC CSAATGYEQYF
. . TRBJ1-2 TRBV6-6 TGTGCCAGCAGTTCACAGGGATCCGGCTACACCTTC CASSSQGSGYTF
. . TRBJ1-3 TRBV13 TGTGCCAGCAGCTTGTCCCCGTTAAACACCATATATTTT CASSLSPLNTIYF
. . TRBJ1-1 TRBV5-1 TGCGCCAGCAGCTTGGGGGCAGAGAACACTGAAGCTTTCTTT CASSLGAENTEAFF
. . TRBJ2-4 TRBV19 TGTGCCAGTAGCCCCACCAGGGGAAGGATAAACATTCAGTACTTC CASSPTRGRINIQYF
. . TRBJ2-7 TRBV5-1 TGCGCCAGCAGCTTGGAGGAGAGGGCTCGCTACGAGCAGTACTTC CASSLEERARYEQYF
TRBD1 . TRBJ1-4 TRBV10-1 TGCGCCAGCAGGGATGACAGGGTAGGGAGTGAAAAACTGTTTTTT CASRDDRVGSEKLFF
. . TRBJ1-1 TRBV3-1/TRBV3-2 TGTGCCAGCAGCCCCAACAGCATGAACACTGAAGCTTTCTTT CASSPNSMNTEAFF
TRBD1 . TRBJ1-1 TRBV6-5 TGTGCCAGCACTACAGGGGTGTACACTGAAGCTTTCTTT CASTTGVYTEAFF
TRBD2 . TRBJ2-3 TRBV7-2 TGTGCCAGCAGCTTTAGCGGGGGGGCCTTGGATACGCAGTATTTT CASSFSGGALDTQYF
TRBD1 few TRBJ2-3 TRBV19 TGTGCCAGTAGTAGGACAGGGGCAGATACGCAGTATTTT CASSRTGADTQYF
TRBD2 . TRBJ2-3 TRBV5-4 TGTGCCAGTAGATCCCTCGGACTAGCTAGCACAGATACGCAGTATTTT CASRSLGLASTDTQYF
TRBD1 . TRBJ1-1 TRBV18 TGTGCCAGCTCACCACGGTTCGACAGGGGTCGTGTAGACACTGAAGCTTTCTTT CASSPRFDRGRVDTEAFF
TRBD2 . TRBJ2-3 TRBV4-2 TGTGCCAGCAGCCAAGGGAGCGGGGGGGCCCATACAGATACGCAGTATTTT CASSQGSGGAHTDTQYF
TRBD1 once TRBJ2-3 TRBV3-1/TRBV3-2 TGTGCCAGCAGCCGTGGGACAGGGGGCCCAACAGATACGCAGTATTTT CASSRGTGGPTDTQYF
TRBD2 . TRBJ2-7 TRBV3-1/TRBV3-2 TGTGCCAGCAGTCAGGGACTAGCGGGGGGCTACGAGCAGTACTTC CASSQGLAGGYEQYF
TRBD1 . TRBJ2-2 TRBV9 TGTGCCAGCAGCCTTGGACAGGGGAACACCGGGGAGCTGTTTTTT CASSLGQGNTGELFF
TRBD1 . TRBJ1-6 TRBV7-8 TGTGCCAGCAGCTTAGCAGTCAGGGGGACCTATAATTCACCCCTCCACTTT CASSLAVRGTYNSPLHF
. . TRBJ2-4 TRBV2 TGTGCCAGCAAGAGGGGAGGGGGGTCCAAAAACATTCAGTACTTC CASKRGGGSKNIQYF
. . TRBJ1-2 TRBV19 TGTGCCAGTAGGCCAGCCTCAGGCTATGGCTACACCTTC CASRPASGYGYTF
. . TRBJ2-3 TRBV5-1 TGCGCCAGCAGCTCGGGGACTGGTAGAACAGATACGCAGTATTTT CASSSGTGRTDTQYF
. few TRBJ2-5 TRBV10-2 TGCGCCAGCAGTGTCGGTAGCGAGGAGACCCAGTACTTC CASSVGSEETQYF
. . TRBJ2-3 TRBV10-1 TGCGCCAGCAGAAGAGGGAATCTATTCACAGATACGCAGTATTTT CASRRGNLFTDTQYF
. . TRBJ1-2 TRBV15 TGTGCCACCAGCAGAGGGGCCAGGACTAACTATGGCTACACCTTC CATSRGARTNYGYTF
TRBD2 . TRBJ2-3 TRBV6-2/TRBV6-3 TGTGCCAGCAGTTACCGTTGGGGGGGGGTTGGAGATACGCAGTATTTT CASSYRWGGVGDTQYF
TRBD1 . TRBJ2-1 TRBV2 TGTGCCAGCACCAGGGACAGATACAATGAGCAGTTCTTC CASTRDRYNEQFF
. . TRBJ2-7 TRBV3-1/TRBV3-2 TGTGCCAGCAGCCAAGCAACGGGGTACGAGCAGTACTTC CASSQATGYEQYF
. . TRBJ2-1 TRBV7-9 TGTGCCAGCAGCGAGCGAGGCTACAATGAGCAGTTCTTC CASSERGYNEQFF
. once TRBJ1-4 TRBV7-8 TGTGCCAGCAGCTTAGTGGGCAGGGGAATCGGTGAAAAACTGTTTTTT CASSLVGRGIGEKLFF
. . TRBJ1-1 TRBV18 TGTGCCAGCTCACCCAGTATGAACACTGAAGCTTTCTTT CASSPSMNTEAFF
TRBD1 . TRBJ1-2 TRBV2 TGTGCCAGCAGCCGGGACAGGGGGATGGAAGGCTACACCTTC CASSRDRGMEGYTF
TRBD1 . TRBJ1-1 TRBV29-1 TGCAGCGGCGACAGGGGTCGGACTGAAGCTTTCTTT CSGDRGRTEAFF
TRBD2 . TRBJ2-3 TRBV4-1 TGCGCCAGCAGCCAACCCGGGGGGGCCGGAGATACGCAGTATTTT CASSQPGGAGDTQYF
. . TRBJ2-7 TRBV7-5 TGTGTCAGAAGCTTAGGAGCCGGGACAGTAACCCTCGAGCAGTACTTC CVRSLGAGTVTLEQYF
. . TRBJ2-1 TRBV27 TGTGCCAGCAGGGGGAGGCCGATCTCCTACAATGAGCAGTTCTTC CASRGRPISYNEQFF
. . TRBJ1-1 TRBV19 TGTGCCAGTAGTCCCCAGGGCACTGAAGCTTTCTTT CASSPQGTEAFF
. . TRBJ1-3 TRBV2 TGTGCCAGCAGCGATACCGGGGGTGCCTCTGGAAACACCATATATTTT CASSDTGGASGNTIYF
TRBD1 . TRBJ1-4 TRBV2 TGTGCCAGCAGGGAGGACAGGGGTAATGAAAAACTGTTTTTT CASREDRGNEKLFF
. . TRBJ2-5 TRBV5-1 TGCGCCAGCAGCTTGGGGAGGGGCGAAGAGACCCAGTACTTC CASSLGRGEETQYF
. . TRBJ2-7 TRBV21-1 TGTGCCAGCAGGGAGGGAGGTTGTCCATTCACCATCTACGAGCAGTACTTC CASREGGCPFTIYEQYF
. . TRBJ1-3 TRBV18 TGTGCCAGCTCATCCGGGACTGCGGACTCTGGAAACACCATATATTTT CASSSGTADSGNTIYF
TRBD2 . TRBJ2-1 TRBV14 TGTGCCAGCAGCCAACAGCGGCGGCCTAGCGGTACCTACAATGAGCAGTTCTTC CASSQQRRPSGTYNEQFF
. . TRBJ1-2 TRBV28 TGTGCCAGCAGTCCCCCCCTCGACAGAACGAATGGCTACACCTTC CASSPPLDRTNGYTF
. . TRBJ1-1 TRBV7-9 TGTGCCAGCAGCTCCAGTCGAGGGAACACTGAAGCTTTCTTT CASSSSRGNTEAFF
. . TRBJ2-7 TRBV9 TGTGCCAGCAGCGCGGGTTCGGCGGGGACCTCCTACGAGCAGTACTTC CASSAGSAGTSYEQYF
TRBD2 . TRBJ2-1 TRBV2 TGTGCCAGCAGTCCCGGCGGGACTAGCGGGGGGATAGGTGAGCAGTTCTTC CASSPGGTSGGIGEQFF
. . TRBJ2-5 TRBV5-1 TGCGCCAGCAGCTTAAGGGGAGGCACCTACCAAGAGACCCAGTACTTC CASSLRGGTYQETQYF
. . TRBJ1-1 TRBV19 TGTGCCAGTAGTAAGGTACAGCTCGGGGAGGGAGCTTTCTTT CASSKVQLGEGAFF
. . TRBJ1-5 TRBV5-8 TGTGCCAGCAGCTTACAGCCCTATAGCAATCAGCCCCAGCATTTT CASSLQPYSNQPQHF
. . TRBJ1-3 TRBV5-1 TGCGCCAGCAGCTTGGATTCGGCTGGAAACACCATATATTTT CASSLDSAGNTIYF
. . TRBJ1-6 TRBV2 TGTGCCAGCAGTGCTGAGACTGGTCCCATATGGTCACCCCTCCACTTT CASSAETGPIWSPLHF
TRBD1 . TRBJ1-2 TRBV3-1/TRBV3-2 TGTGCCAGCAGCCTTGGGCCCGGACAGGGTTGGGGCTACACCTTC CASSLGPGQGWGYTF
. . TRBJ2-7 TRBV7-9 TGTGCCAGCAGCTCCCGGCCGGGAAGGATTCTCGAGCAGTACTTC CASSSRPGRILEQYF